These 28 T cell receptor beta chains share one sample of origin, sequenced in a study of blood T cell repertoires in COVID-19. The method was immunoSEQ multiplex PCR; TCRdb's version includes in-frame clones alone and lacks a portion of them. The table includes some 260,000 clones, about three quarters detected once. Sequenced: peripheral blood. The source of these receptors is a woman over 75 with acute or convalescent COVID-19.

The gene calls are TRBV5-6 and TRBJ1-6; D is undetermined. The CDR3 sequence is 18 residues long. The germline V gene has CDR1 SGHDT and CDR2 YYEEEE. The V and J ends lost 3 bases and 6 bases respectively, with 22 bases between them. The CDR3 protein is CASSSGVGRSTRNSPLHF. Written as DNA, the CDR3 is TGTGCCAGCAGCTCCGGGGTAGGGAGGTCAACACGTAATTCACCCCTCCACTTT.

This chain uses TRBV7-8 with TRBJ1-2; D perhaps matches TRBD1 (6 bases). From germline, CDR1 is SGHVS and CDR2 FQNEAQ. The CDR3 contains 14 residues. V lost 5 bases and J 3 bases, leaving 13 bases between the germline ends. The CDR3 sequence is CASSPNRDHYGYTF. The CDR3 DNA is TGTGCCAGCAGCCCCAACAGGGATCACTATGGCTACACCTTC.

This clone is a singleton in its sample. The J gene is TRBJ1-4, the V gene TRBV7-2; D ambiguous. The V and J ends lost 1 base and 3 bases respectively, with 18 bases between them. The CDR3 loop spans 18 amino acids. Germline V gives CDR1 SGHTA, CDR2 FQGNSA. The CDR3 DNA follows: TGTGCCAGCAGCTTAGATACTATGAGGGTTGTACCTAATGAAAAACTGTTTTTT. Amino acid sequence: CASSLDTMRVVPNEKLFF.

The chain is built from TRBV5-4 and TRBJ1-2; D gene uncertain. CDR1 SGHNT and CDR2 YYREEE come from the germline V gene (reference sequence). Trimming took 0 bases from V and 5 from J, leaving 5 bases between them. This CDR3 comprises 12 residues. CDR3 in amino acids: CASSLARYGYTF. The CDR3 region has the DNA TGTGCCAGCAGCTTGGCCAGGTATGGCTACACCTTC.

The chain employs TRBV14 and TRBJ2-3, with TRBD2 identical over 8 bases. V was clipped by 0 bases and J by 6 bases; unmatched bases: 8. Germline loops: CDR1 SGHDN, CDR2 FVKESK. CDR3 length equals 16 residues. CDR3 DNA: TGTGCCAGCAGCCAAGAGGTAGCGGGGTGGAGGGATACGCAGTATTTT. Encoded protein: CASSQEVAGWRDTQYF.

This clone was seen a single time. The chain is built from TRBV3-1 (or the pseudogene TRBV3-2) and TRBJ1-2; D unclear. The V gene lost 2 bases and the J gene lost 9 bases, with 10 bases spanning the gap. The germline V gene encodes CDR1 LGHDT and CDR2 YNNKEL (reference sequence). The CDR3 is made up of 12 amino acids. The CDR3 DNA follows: TGTGCCAGCAGCCAATCCACTGTCAGCTACACCTTC. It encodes CASSQSTVSYTF.

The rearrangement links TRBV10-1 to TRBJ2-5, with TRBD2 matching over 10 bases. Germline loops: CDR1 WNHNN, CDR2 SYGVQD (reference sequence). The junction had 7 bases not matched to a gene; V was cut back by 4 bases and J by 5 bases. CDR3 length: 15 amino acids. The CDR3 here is CASSAGLAGVETQYF. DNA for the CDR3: TGCGCCAGCAGTGCTGGGCTAGCGGGAGTCGAGACCCAGTACTTC.

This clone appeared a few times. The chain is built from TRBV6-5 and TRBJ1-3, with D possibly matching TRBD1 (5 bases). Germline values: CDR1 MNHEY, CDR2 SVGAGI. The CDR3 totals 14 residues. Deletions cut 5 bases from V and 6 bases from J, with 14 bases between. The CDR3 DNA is TGTGCCAGCAGTCCTTTTGGGGCGACAAACACCATATATTTT. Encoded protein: CASSPFGATNTIYF.

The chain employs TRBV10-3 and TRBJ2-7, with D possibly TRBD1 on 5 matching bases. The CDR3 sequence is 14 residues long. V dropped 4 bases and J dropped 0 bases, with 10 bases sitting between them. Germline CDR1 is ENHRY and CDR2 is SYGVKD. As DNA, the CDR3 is TGTGCCATCAGTGGGCAGGGCAGCTCCTACGAGCAGTACTTC. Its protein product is CAISGQGSSYEQYF.

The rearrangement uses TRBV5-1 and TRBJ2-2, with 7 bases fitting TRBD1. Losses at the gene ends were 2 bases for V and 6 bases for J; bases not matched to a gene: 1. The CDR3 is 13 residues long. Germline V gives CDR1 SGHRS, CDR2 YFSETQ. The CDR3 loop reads CASSLDRAGELFF. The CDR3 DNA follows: TGCGCCAGCAGCTTAGACAGGGCCGGGGAGCTGTTTTTT.

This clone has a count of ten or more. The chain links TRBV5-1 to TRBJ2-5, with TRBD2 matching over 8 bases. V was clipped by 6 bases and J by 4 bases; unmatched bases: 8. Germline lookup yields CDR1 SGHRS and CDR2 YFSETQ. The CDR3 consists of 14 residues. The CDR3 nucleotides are TGCGCCAGCACCAGGAGTAGCGGGATAGAGACCCAGTACTTC. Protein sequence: CASTRSSGIETQYF. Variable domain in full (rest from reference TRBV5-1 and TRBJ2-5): KAGVTQTPRYLIKTRGQQVTLSCSPISGHRSVSWYQQTPGQGLQFLFEYFSETQRNKGNFPGRFSGRQFSNSRSEMNVSTLELGDSALYLCASTRSSGIETQYFGPGTRLLVL.

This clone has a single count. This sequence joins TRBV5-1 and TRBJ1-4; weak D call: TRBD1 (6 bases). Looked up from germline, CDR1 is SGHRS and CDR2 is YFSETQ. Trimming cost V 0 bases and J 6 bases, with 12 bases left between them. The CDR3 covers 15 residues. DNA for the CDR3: TGCGCCAGCAGCTTGGCCCGAGGGGGGGATGAAAAACTGTTTTTT. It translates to CASSLARGGDEKLFF.

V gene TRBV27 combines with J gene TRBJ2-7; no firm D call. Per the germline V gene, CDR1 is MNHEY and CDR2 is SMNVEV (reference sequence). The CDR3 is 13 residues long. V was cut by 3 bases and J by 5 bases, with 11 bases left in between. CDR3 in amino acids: CASSLRPNHEQYF. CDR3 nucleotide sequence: TGTGCCAGCAGTTTGCGGCCCAACCACGAGCAGTACTTC.

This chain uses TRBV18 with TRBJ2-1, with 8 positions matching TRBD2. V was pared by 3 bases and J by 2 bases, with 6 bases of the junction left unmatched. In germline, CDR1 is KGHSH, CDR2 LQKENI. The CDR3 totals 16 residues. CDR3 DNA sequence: TGTGCCAGCTCACCCGAAGCGGGAGTCACCTACAATGAGCAGTTCTTC. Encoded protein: CASSPEAGVTYNEQFF.

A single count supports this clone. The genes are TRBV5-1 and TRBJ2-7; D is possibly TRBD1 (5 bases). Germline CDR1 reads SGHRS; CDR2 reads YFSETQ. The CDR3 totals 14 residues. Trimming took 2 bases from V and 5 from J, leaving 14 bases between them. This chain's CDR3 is CASSFRTNFHEQYF. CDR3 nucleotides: TGCGCCAGCAGCTTCCGGACAAATTTCCACGAGCAGTACTTC.

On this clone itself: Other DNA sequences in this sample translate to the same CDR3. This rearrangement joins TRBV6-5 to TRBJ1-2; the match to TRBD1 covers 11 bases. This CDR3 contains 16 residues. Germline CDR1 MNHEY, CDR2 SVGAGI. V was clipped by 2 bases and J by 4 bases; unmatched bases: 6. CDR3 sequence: CASSYVRTGGGYGYTF. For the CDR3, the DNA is TGTGCCAGCAGTTACGTTCGGACAGGGGGCGGCTATGGCTACACCTTC.

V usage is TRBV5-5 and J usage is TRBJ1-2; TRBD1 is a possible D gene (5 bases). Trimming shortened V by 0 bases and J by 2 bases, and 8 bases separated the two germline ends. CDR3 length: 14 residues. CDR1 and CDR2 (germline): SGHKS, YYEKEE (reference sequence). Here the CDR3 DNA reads TGTGCCAGCAGCTTGGGCGGGGGGAACTATGGCTACACCTTC. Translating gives CASSLGGGNYGYTF.

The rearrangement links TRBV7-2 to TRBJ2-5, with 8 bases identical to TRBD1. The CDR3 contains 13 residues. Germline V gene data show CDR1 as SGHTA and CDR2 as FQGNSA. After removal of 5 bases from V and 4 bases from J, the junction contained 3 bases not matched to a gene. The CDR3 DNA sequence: TGTGCCAGCAGCCCAGGACAGGGAGAGACCCAGTACTTC. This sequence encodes CASSPGQGETQYF.

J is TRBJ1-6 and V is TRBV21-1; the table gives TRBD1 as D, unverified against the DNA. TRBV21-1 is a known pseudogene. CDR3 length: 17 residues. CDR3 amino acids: CASSGEANRDRASPLHF. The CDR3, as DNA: TGTGCCAGCAGCGGAGAAGCGAACCGGGACAGGGCATCACCCCTCCACTTT.

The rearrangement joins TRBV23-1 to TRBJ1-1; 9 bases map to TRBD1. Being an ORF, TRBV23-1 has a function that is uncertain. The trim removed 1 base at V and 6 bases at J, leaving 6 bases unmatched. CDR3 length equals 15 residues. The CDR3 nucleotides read TGCGCCAGCAGTCAATTTGGGACAGGGTGGGCTGAAGCTTTCTTT. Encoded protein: CASSQFGTGWAEAFF.

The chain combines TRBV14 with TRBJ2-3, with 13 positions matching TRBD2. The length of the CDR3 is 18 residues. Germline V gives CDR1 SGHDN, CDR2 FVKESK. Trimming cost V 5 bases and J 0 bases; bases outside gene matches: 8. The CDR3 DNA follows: TGTGCCAGCAGCTTTTGGACTAGCGGGAGCCCTAGCACAGATACGCAGTATTTT. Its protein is CASSFWTSGSPSTDTQYF.

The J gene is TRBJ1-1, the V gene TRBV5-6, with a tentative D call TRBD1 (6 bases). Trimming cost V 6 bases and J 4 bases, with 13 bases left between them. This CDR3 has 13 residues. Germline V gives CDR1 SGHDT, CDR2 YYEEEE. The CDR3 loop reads CASTQGIGTEAFF. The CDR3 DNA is TGTGCCAGCACCCAGGGGATTGGCACTGAAGCTTTCTTT.

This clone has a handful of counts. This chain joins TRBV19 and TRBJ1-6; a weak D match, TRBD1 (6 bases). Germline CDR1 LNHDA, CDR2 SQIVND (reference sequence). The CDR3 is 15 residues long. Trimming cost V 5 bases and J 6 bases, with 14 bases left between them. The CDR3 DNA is TGTGCCAGTAGTGAGCACCAGGGGTTTAATTCACCCCTCCACTTT. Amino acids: CASSEHQGFNSPLHF. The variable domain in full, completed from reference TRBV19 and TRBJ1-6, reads DGGITQSPKYLFRKEGQNVTLSCEQNLNHDAMYWYRQDPGQGLRLIYYSQIVNDFQKGDIAEGYSVSREKKESFPLTVTSAQKNPTAFYLCASSEHQGFNSPLHFGNGTRLTVT.

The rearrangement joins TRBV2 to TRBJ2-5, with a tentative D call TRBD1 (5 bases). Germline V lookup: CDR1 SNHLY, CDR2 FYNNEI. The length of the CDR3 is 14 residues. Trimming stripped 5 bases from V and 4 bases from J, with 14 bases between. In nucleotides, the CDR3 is TGTGCCAGCAGTTATCAGGGTCCCCTAGAGACCCAGTACTTC. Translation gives CASSYQGPLETQYF.

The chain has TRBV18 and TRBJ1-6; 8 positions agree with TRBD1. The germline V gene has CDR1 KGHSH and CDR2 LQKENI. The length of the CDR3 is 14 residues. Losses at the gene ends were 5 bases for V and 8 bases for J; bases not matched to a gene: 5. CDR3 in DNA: TGTGCCAGCTCATCCAGGGGGCGGGATTCACCCCTCCACTTT. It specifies CASSSRGRDSPLHF.

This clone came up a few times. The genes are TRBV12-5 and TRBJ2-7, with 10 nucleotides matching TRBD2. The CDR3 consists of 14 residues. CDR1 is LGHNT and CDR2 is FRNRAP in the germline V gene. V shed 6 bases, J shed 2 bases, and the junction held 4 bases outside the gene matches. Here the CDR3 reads CASGIAGGTYEQYF. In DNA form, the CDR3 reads TGTGCTAGTGGCATAGCGGGAGGCACCTACGAGCAGTACTTC.

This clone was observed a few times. The CDR3 nucleotides are TGTGCCACCCGAACCTCACACACAGGGGCCGATTTGGGAAAACTGTTTTTT. It specifies CATRTSHTGADLGKLFF. The J gene is TRBJ1-4, the V gene TRBV19; 7 positions agree with TRBD1. V was pared by 10 bases and J by 10 bases, with 24 bases of the junction left unmatched. CDR3 length: 17 amino acids. The germline CDR1 and CDR2 sequences are LNHDA and SQIVND (reference sequence).

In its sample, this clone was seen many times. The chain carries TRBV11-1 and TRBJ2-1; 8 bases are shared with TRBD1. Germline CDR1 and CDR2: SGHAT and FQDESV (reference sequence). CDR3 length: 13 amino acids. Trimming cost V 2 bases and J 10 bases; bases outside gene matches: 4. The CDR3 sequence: CASSLTGGLEQFF. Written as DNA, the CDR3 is TGTGCCAGCAGCTTAACAGGGGGTTTAGAGCAGTTCTTC.